This T cell receptor beta chain was retrieved from a study of blood T cell repertoires in COVID-19. On the study more broadly: Samples of COVID-19 (acute and convalescent) were obtained from the United States, Italy and Spain. The analysed material was cDNA or gDNA that came from T cells, B-cell-depleted T cells, or PBMCs.

V dropped 4 bases and J dropped 5; count of bases not matched to a gene: 5. Germline CDR1 is SQVTM and CDR2 is ANQGSEA. The CDR3 loop spans 14 amino acids. Authors' processing steps: Researchers report that nucleated cell counts were estimated from reference gene primer amplification. This table comes from immunoSEQ multiplex PCR, and its TCRdb copy is limited to in-frame clones, with some not included. V, J and clone size derive from that table, while D and trimming were established from the DNA sequence. The sample consists of 150,000 to 200,000 clones, around 90% of them appearing once. The rearrangement joins TRBV29-1 to TRBJ2-5, with 12 bases fitting TRBD2. This clonotype was obtained from a man between 60 and 70 years old with active or convalescent COVID-19. Material: peripheral blood. The CDR3: CSVVQLAGGETQYF. CDR3 DNA sequence: TGCAGCGTTGTTCAGCTAGCGGGGGGGGAGACCCAGTACTTC.